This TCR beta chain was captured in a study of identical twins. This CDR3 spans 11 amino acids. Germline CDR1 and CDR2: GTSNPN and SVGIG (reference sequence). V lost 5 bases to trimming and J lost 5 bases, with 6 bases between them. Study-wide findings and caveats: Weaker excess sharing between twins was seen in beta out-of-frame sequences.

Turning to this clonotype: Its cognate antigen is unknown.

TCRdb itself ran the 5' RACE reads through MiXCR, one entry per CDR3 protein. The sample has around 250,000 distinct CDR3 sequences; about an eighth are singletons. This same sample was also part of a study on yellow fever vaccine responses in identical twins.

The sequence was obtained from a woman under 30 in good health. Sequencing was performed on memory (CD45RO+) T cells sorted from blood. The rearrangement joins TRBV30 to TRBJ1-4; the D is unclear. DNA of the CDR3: TGTGCCTGGGCGGTCAATGAAAAACTGTTTTTT. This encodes CAWAVNEKLFF.